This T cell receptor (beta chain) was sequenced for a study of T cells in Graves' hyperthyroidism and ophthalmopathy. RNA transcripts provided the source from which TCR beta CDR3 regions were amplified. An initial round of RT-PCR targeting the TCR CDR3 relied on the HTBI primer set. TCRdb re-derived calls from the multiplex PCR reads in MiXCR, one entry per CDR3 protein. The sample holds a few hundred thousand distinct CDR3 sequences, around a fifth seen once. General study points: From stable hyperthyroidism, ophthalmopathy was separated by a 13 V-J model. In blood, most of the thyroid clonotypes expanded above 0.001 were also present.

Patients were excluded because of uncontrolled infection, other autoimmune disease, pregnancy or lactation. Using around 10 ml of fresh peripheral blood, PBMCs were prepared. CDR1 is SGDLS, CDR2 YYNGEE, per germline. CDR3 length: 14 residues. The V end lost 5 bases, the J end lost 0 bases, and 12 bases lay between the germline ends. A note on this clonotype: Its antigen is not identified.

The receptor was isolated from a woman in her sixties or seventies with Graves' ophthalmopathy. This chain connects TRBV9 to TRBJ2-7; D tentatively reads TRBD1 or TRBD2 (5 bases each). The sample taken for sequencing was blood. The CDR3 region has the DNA TGTGCCAGCAGTCTGGGGCGGGTCTCCTACGAGCAGTACTTC. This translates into CASSLGRVSYEQYF.